The clone carrying this T cell receptor beta chain was seen a few times. This specimen comes from a study of T cells in Graves' hyperthyroidism and ophthalmopathy. Amplified regions were TCR beta CDR3 sequences from RNA transcripts. The primer set for the first-round RT-PCR of the TCR CDR3 was HTBI. TCRdb re-called the multiplex PCR reads through MiXCR, storing one row per CDR3 protein. The sample has around 540,000 distinct CDR3 sequences, 15% to 20% seen once. Material for sequencing was blood. The origin of this receptor is a woman in her twenties or thirties with Graves' ophthalmopathy.

CDR3 DNA: TGTGCCAGCAGTAGCCCCGGCAGGGAGGGTGAGACCCAGTACTTC. Amino acid sequence: CASSSPGREGETQYF. The chain combines TRBV6-1 with TRBJ2-5, with 7 bases matching TRBD2. CDR1 and CDR2 from the germline V gene are MNHNS and SASEGT. The CDR3 is 15 residues long. Losses at the gene ends were 5 bases for V and 5 bases for J; bases not matched to a gene: 11.